Each of the 30 T cell receptor beta chains below was sequenced from the same sample in a study of identical twins' blood T cells. TCRdb reanalysed the 5' RACE reads using MiXCR and keeps one entry per CDR3 protein. The sample lists 300,000 to 400,000 distinct CDR3 sequences, about 28% occurring once. The specimen sequenced was PBMCs. These receptors all come from a woman aged 18-49 years in good health.

This clonotype has just a few counts. The V and J genes are TRBV12-5 and TRBJ1-4; tentatively, D is TRBD1 (5 bases). The CDR3 length is 15 residues. CDR1 is LGHNT, CDR2 FRNRAP, per germline. Deletions cut 2 bases from V and 4 bases from J, with 11 bases between. DNA of the CDR3: TGTGCTAGTGGTTTGTCGGGGACTGGTAATGAAAAACTGTTTTTT. Amino acids: CASGLSGTGNEKLFF.

V is TRBV5-1 and J is TRBJ1-5; 9 nucleotides line up with TRBD1. Germline CDR1 and CDR2: SGHRS and YFSETQ. The CDR3 is 14 residues long. Losses at the gene ends were 3 bases for V and 7 bases for J; bases not matched to a gene: 5. This CDR3 is CASSSGQGKQPQHF. The CDR3 nucleotides read TGCGCCAGCAGCTCTGGACAGGGGAAACAGCCCCAGCATTTT.

The rearrangement links TRBV13 to TRBJ1-1; D unclear. The V gene lost 8 bases and the J gene lost 0 bases, with 13 bases spanning the gap. Germline lookup yields CDR1 PRHDT and CDR2 FYEKMQ (reference sequence). The CDR3 sequence is 14 residues long. The CDR3 nucleotides are TGTGCCAGCGGGGAGGCCTCAATGAACACTGAAGCTTTCTTT. Residues: CASGEASMNTEAFF.

V usage is TRBV2 and J usage is TRBJ1-1; tentatively, D is TRBD1 (5 bases). The germline V and J ends were trimmed by 5 bases and 0 bases, with 13 bases remaining between them. The CDR3 is 15 amino acids. Germline CDR1 and CDR2: SNHLY and FYNNEI. The DNA for the CDR3 is TGTGCCAGCAGTAAGGCAGAAGGGGTGAACACTGAAGCTTTCTTT. Translated: CASSKAEGVNTEAFF.

For the CDR3, the DNA is TGTGCCAGCAGCTCAATAGCGGGGGGTCGGAATGAGCAGTTCTTC. Residues: CASSSIAGGRNEQFF. The rearrangement joins TRBV7-9 to TRBJ2-1, with TRBD2 matching 10 bases. The CDR3 covers 15 residues. Trimming removed 4 bases from V and 7 bases from J; junction bases left unmatched: 7. The germline V gene encodes CDR1 SEHNR and CDR2 FQNEAQ (reference sequence).

J is TRBJ2-1 and V is TRBV29-1, with a possible D match to TRBD1 (6 bases). V lost 6 bases to trimming and J lost 7 bases, with 19 bases between them. The CDR3 length is 14 residues. Germline loops: CDR1 SQVTM, CDR2 ANQGSEA. CDR3 DNA: TGCAGCGTCGCGAAAGGGGGAACTGGTAATGAGCAGTTCTTC. This sequence encodes CSVAKGGTGNEQFF.

V usage is TRBV12-5 and J usage is TRBJ2-7; no firm D call. V shed 1 base and J shed 3 bases, with 1 base lying between them. CDR1 and CDR2 from the germline V gene are LGHNT and FRNRAP. The length of the CDR3 is 11 residues. The CDR3 is CASGLGYEQYF. As DNA, the CDR3 is TGTGCTAGTGGTTTGGGCTACGAGCAGTACTTC. Full variable domain (rest looked up from reference TRBV12-5 and TRBJ2-7): DARVTQTPRHKVTEMGQEVTMRCQPILGHNTVFWYRQTMMQGLELLAYFRNRAPLDDSGMPKDRFSAEMPDATLATLKIQPSEPRDSAVYFCASGLGYEQYFGPGTRLTVT.

This clonotype turned up a few times. This chain joins TRBV10-3 and TRBJ1-2; no clear D. V lost 9 bases and J lost 1, with 12 bases in between. Per germline, CDR1 ENHRY and CDR2 SYGVKD. The CDR3 extends over 13 amino acids. CDR3 residues: CAMVADLNYGYTF. The CDR3 DNA reads TGTGCCATGGTCGCAGACCTTAACTATGGCTACACCTTC.

This clonotype came up a few times. The rearrangement links TRBV5-1 to TRBJ1-5; no firm D call. The CDR3 is 13 amino acids. The ends were cut back, 0 bases at V and 7 bases at J, with 8 bases in the middle. From germline, CDR1 is SGHRS and CDR2 YFSETQ. CDR3 region: CASSLAPGQPQHF. The CDR3 DNA sequence: TGCGCCAGCAGCTTGGCCCCCGGACAGCCCCAGCATTTT.

This clonotype was detected a few times. The chain employs TRBV6-2 or TRBV6-3 and TRBJ1-2, with a tentative D call TRBD1 (5 bases). Per the germline V gene, CDR1 is MNHEY and CDR2 is SVGEGT. The CDR3 loop spans 12 amino acids. The germline V and J ends were trimmed by 7 bases and 8 bases, with 14 bases remaining between them. For the CDR3, the DNA is TGTGCCAGCACCACGGGGGTCTACGGCTACACCTTC. Protein sequence: CASTTGVYGYTF.

This clonotype came up a few times. The chain has TRBV6-5 and TRBJ1-2; 8 nucleotides line up with TRBD1. J gave up 6 bases and V 3 bases, and 6 bases lay outside the gene matches. The length of the CDR3 is 14 residues. Germline V gene lookup returns CDR1 MNHEY and CDR2 SVGAGI. The CDR3 DNA reads TGTGCCAGCAGTTATCCGGGACAGGTCGATGGCTACACCTTC. Translating gives CASSYPGQVDGYTF.

This clonotype has only a few counts. V usage is TRBV11-2 and J usage is TRBJ2-1; D perhaps matches TRBD2 (6 bases). The CDR3 sequence is 15 residues long. The germline V gene has CDR1 SGHAT and CDR2 FQNNGV. V lost 6 bases and J lost 0, with 12 bases in between. CDR3: CASRPDYSSYNEQFF. CDR3 in DNA: TGTGCCAGCAGACCGGACTATAGCTCCTACAATGAGCAGTTCTTC.

V is TRBV5-1 and J is TRBJ2-1; tentative D call: TRBD1 (6 bases). CDR3 length equals 16 residues. CDR1 SGHRS and CDR2 YFSETQ come from the germline V gene. Deletions cut 4 bases from V and 5 bases from J, with 19 bases between. CDR3 nucleotide sequence: TGCGCCAGCAGCCCTCCCTTCCTGACAGGTAACAATGAGCAGTTCTTC. Protein sequence: CASSPPFLTGNNEQFF.

The chain has TRBV29-1 and TRBJ2-2; D call uncertain. Trimming shortened V by 5 bases and J by 1 base, and 11 bases separated the two germline ends. Germline V lookup: CDR1 SQVTM, CDR2 ANQGSEA. This CDR3 region has 14 residues. The CDR3: CSVCIPLNTGELFF. The CDR3 coding sequence is TGCAGCGTTTGTATACCCCTGAACACCGGGGAGCTGTTTTTT.

As concerns this clonotype: At one boundary the junction diverges from the germline segment, which might be a read error. V is TRBV12-3 or TRBV12-4 and J is TRBJ1-4, with D unclear. The CDR3 is 15 residues long. The CDR3 DNA sequence: TGTGCCAGCAGTTTTCACAGTCCCCCTAATGGAAAACTGTTTTTT. Translated: CASSFHSPPNGKLFF.

This rearrangement joins TRBV3-1 to TRBJ2-4, with D possibly being TRBD2 (5 bases). V was trimmed by 8 bases and J by 1 base, leaving 15 bases between them. CDR3 size: 15 residues. Germline CDR1 reads LGHDT; CDR2 reads YNNKEL (reference sequence). This CDR3 reads CASGRGSSAKNIQYF. The CDR3 nucleotides read TGTGCCAGCGGGCGAGGGTCGTCGGCCAAAAACATTCAGTACTTC.

This clonotype showed up many times. This CDR3 reads CASSLENEQFF. For the CDR3, the DNA is TGTGCCAGCAGTTTGGAGAATGAGCAGTTCTTC. The J gene is TRBJ2-1, the V gene TRBV9; the D is unclear. This CDR3 has 11 amino acids. Trimming shortened V by 5 bases and J by 7 bases, and 7 bases separated the two germline ends. Germline CDR1 is SGDLS and CDR2 is YYNGEE.

In this sample, this clonotype turned up a few times. The rearrangement joins TRBV6-2 or TRBV6-3 to TRBJ2-7, with D possibly being TRBD2 (5 bases). The V gene lost 2 bases and the J gene lost 0 bases, with 14 bases spanning the gap. The CDR3 extends over 16 amino acids. Germline CDR1 and CDR2: MNHEY and SVGEGT. Here the CDR3 DNA reads TGTGCCAGCAGTTACCAGCGAGGGCAGACCTCCTACGAGCAGTACTTC. Translating it yields CASSYQRGQTSYEQYF.

The chain couples TRBV18 to TRBJ1-4; weak D call: TRBD1 (6 bases). The CDR3 spans 14 residues. V was trimmed by 4 bases and J by 6 bases, leaving 12 bases between them. The germline gives CDR1 KGHSH, CDR2 LQKENI. CDR3 in amino acids: CASSQTGRYEKLFF. CDR3 in DNA: TGTGCCAGCTCACAGACAGGAAGATATGAAAAACTGTTTTTT.

A note on this clonotype: Compared with germline, one end of the junction differs, possibly owing to a read error. V usage is TRBV3-1 and J usage is TRBJ1-4; D call uncertain. The germline CDR1 and CDR2 sequences are LGHDT and YNNKEL (reference sequence). The CDR3 totals 15 residues. CDR3 residues: CTSSLNGATNEKLFF. CDR3 nucleotides: TGTACCAGCAGCCTAAACGGTGCAACTAATGAAAAACTGTTTTTT.

This clonotype was counted a few times. The chain combines TRBV20-1 with TRBJ2-1; 7 nucleotides agree with TRBD2. Germline CDR1 DFQATT, CDR2 SNEGSKA (reference sequence). CDR3 length equals 14 residues. With 2 bases clipped from V and 5 bases from J, the junction kept 6 bases outside the gene matches. CDR3 nucleotide sequence: TGCAGTGCTAGAAGGTCTAGCGGCGACAATGAGCAGTTCTTC. Its protein is CSARRSSGDNEQFF.

The J gene is TRBJ1-1, the V gene TRBV2; the D is unclear. The germline gives CDR1 SNHLY, CDR2 FYNNEI. The CDR3 length is 13 residues. V was cut by 4 bases and J by 1 base, with 7 bases left in between. The CDR3 here is CASSANANTEAFF. The DNA of the CDR3 is TGTGCCAGCAGTGCGAACGCGAACACTGAAGCTTTCTTT. The full variable domain, in which reference TRBV2 and TRBJ1-1 provide the parts outside the CDR3, is EPEVTQTPSHQVTQMGQEVILRCVPISNHLYFYWYRQILGQKVEFLVSFYNNEISEKSEIFDDQFSVERPDGSNFTLKIRSTKLEDSAMYFCASSANANTEAFFGQGTRLTVV.

This clonotype has more than one count but fewer than ten. The chain uses TRBV29-1 and TRBJ1-5, with D unresolved. V was pared by 7 bases and J by 0 bases, with 7 bases between. The germline CDR1 and CDR2 sequences are SQVTM and ANQGSEA. The CDR3 spans 12 residues. This CDR3 reads CSAAYSNQPQHF. As DNA, the CDR3 is TGCAGCGCTGCCTATAGCAATCAGCCCCAGCATTTT. The whole variable domain, filled in from reference TRBV29-1 and TRBJ1-5, reads SAVISQKPSRDICQRGTSLTIQCQVDSQVTMMFWYRQQPGQSLTLIATANQGSEATYESGFVIDKFPISRPNLTFSTLTVSNMSPEDSSIYLCSAAYSNQPQHFGDGTRLSIL.

This clonotype was seen a few times. V is TRBV6-1 and J is TRBJ2-6; no clear D gene. Germline V lookup: CDR1 MNHNS, CDR2 SASEGT. Trimming took 4 bases from V and 1 from J, leaving 8 bases between them. The CDR3 totals 15 residues. The CDR3 loop is CASSGAASGANVLTF. The CDR3 bases are TGTGCCAGCAGTGGTGCTGCGTCTGGGGCCAACGTCCTGACTTTC.

This clonotype was seen ten or more times. An end of the junction does not agree with germline; a read error may underlie this. This CDR3 reads CASSLEPNQPQHF. Written as DNA, the CDR3 is TGTGCCAGCAGCTTAGAGCCTAATCAGCCCCAGCATTTT. The rearrangement joins TRBV5-1 to TRBJ1-5; the D is unclear. Germline V gene sequence: CDR1 SGHRS, CDR2 YFSETQ. This CDR3 is 13 amino acids long.

The J gene is TRBJ2-3, the V gene TRBV5-4; the match to TRBD1 covers 7 bases. The CDR3 is 16 residues long. The germline CDR1 and CDR2 sequences are SGHNT and YYREEE (reference sequence). Losses at the gene ends were 2 bases for V and 2 bases for J; bases not matched to a gene: 8. The CDR3 protein is CASSFSGGLNTDTQYF. CDR3 bases: TGTGCCAGCAGCTTTTCAGGGGGTCTCAACACAGATACGCAGTATTTT. The entire variable domain, with the rest obtained from reference TRBV5-4 and TRBJ2-3, is as follows: ETGVTQSPTHLIKTRGQQVTLRCSSQSGHNTVSWYQQALGQGPQFIFQYYREEENGRGNFPPRFSGLQFPNYSSELNVNALELDDSALYLCASSFSGGLNTDTQYFGPGTRLTVL.

A note on this clonotype: One end of the junction fails to match germline, which may point to a read error. The chain links TRBV12-3 or TRBV12-4 to TRBJ1-2; possible D gene TRBD1, 6 bases. CDR3 length equals 13 residues. CDR3 region: CACRRQANYGYTF. The CDR3 DNA follows: TGTGCCTGCAGGAGACAGGCTAACTATGGCTACACCTTC.

The rearrangement links TRBV13 to TRBJ2-1, with 8 bases lining up with TRBD1. CDR1 and CDR2 (germline): PRHDT, FYEKMQ (reference sequence). The CDR3 is made up of 14 amino acids. The V segment lost 4 bases and the J segment 5 bases; nucleotides outside the gene matches: 4. CDR3 sequence (DNA): TGTGCCAGCAGCTATAGACAGGGGAACAATGAGCAGTTCTTC. Translating it yields CASSYRQGNNEQFF. Supplemented by reference TRBV13 and TRBJ2-1, the full variable domain reads AAGVIQSPRHLIKEKRETATLKCYPIPRHDTVYWYQQGPGQDPQFLISFYEKMQSDKGSIPDRFSAQQFSDYHSELNMSSLELGDSALYFCASSYRQGNNEQFFGPGTRLTVL.

The V gene is TRBV29-1, the J gene TRBJ1-1, with D unresolved. The germline CDR1 and CDR2 sequences are SQVTM and ANQGSEA. This CDR3 spans 12 amino acids. DNA of the CDR3: TGCAGTGGGGTACTGACGAACACTGAAGCTTTCTTT. It yields the protein CSGVLTNTEAFF. The complete variable domain, with remaining parts taken from reference TRBV29-1 and TRBJ1-1, reads SAVISQKPSRDICQRGTSLTIQCQVDSQVTMMFWYRQQPGQSLTLIATANQGSEATYESGFVIDKFPISRPNLTFSTLTVSNMSPEDSSIYLCSGVLTNTEAFFGQGTRLTVV.

A few counts support this clonotype. V and J are TRBV10-2 and TRBJ1-4, with D maybe TRBD1 (5 bases). V was trimmed by 3 bases and J by 5 bases, leaving 13 bases between them. The V gene's germline CDR1 is WSHSY and CDR2 SAAADI. The CDR3 has 15 residues. CDR3 sequence reads: CASSDRGIGNEKLFF. In DNA form, the CDR3 reads TGCGCCAGCAGTGATCGGGGCATAGGGAATGAAAAACTGTTTTTT.